These 18 T cell receptor beta chains were all obtained from the same sample, sequenced in a study of T cells in Graves' hyperthyroidism and ophthalmopathy. The source material, RNA transcripts, was used to amplify TCR beta CDR3 regions. Using the HTBI primer set, a first-round RT-PCR was run on the TCR CDR3. TCRdb recomputed calls from the multiplex PCR reads with MiXCR, one row per CDR3 protein. The data hold some 350,000 distinct CDR3 sequences, with 19% observed a single time. Sequenced input: blood. The receptors stem from a woman in her late teens or twenties with Graves' hyperthyroidism.

The V call is TRBV20-1, the J call TRBJ1-1; D not resolved. The ends were cut back, 8 bases at V and 5 bases at J, with 12 bases in the middle. Germline V gene lookup returns CDR1 DFQATT and CDR2 SNEGSKA (reference sequence). This CDR3 comprises 11 residues. The CDR3 DNA follows: TGCAGTCCCAGTGGTGGGACTGAAGCTTTCTTT. Its protein product is CSPSGGTEAFF.

This clonotype turned up a few times. This chain links TRBV28 with TRBJ1-5; 9 nucleotides line up with TRBD1. The CDR3 length is 15 residues. Germline V gene sequence: CDR1 MDHEN, CDR2 SYDVKM. V was pared by 7 bases and J by 2 bases, with 6 bases of the junction left unmatched. The CDR3 DNA reads as TGTGCCAGCATCCCGGACAGGGGTGGCAATCAGCCCCAGCATTTT. The encoded protein is CASIPDRGGNQPQHF.

The chain links TRBV20-1 to TRBJ2-7, with TRBD1 matching over 9 bases. Germline-derived CDR1 and CDR2 are DFQATT and SNEGSKA (reference sequence). The CDR3 is 14 amino acids. Losses at the gene ends were 4 bases for V and 3 bases for J; bases not matched to a gene: 7. CDR3 DNA sequence: TGCAGTGCTACCCGGGACAGGGTTAGCTACGAGCAGTACTTC. Protein product: CSATRDRVSYEQYF.

The rearrangement uses TRBV6-2 or TRBV6-3 and TRBJ2-5; 7 positions agree with TRBD1. CDR3 length equals 14 residues. CDR1 is MNHEY, CDR2 SVGEGT, per germline. V lost 5 bases and J lost 4; bases outside the gene matches: 7. The CDR3 here is CASSPGTVIETQYF. CDR3 DNA: TGTGCCAGCAGTCCCGGGACAGTTATAGAGACCCAGTACTTC.

This clonotype was seen repeatedly, ten times or more. J is TRBJ2-7 and V is TRBV11-2; D tentatively reads TRBD1 or TRBD2 (5 bases each). V was clipped by 4 bases and J by 3 bases, with 10 bases between them. The CDR3 is 13 residues long. Germline values: CDR1 SGHAT, CDR2 FQNNGV. DNA of the CDR3: TGTGCCAGCAGCTGGGACCCGAACTACGAGCAGTACTTC. Amino acids: CASSWDPNYEQYF.

This clonotype occurred many times. The V gene is TRBV11-2, the J gene TRBJ1-2; D gene ambiguous. This CDR3 has 16 residues. Looked up from germline, CDR1 is SGHAT and CDR2 is FQNNGV. V dropped 3 bases and J dropped 4 bases, with 18 bases sitting between them. The CDR3 DNA follows: TGTGCCAGCAGCTTCTTACCTCTCGGCTCTGGCTATGGCTACACCTTC. This gives the protein CASSFLPLGSGYGYTF.

This clonotype was seen repeatedly, ten times or more. This chain joins TRBV29-1 and TRBJ1-2, with D unresolved. Trimming took off 5 bases at V and 1 base at J, with 8 bases between the two ends. This CDR3 is 12 amino acids long. Germline V gene data show CDR1 as SQVTM and CDR2 as ANQGSEA. CDR3 sequence reads: CSVYQVNYGYTF. Here the CDR3 DNA reads TGCAGCGTTTACCAGGTTAACTATGGCTACACCTTC.

This clonotype showed up many times. The chain employs TRBV12-3 or TRBV12-4 and TRBJ2-7; D unclear. Trimming cost V 3 bases and J 0 bases, with 6 bases left between them. This CDR3 region has 13 residues. The CDR3 sequence is CASSFSVSYEQYF. Written as DNA, the CDR3 is TGTGCCAGCAGTTTTTCAGTCTCCTACGAGCAGTACTTC.

The chain carries TRBV9 and TRBJ2-5; 7 positions agree with TRBD2. The CDR3 loop spans 15 amino acids. J gave up 5 bases and V 0 bases, and 7 bases lay outside the gene matches. Germline values: CDR1 SGDLS, CDR2 YYNGEE. The CDR3 reads CASSVGGGVLETQYF. The CDR3 DNA sequence: TGTGCCAGCAGCGTAGGGGGGGGGGTATTGGAGACCCAGTACTTC.

The chain uses TRBV19 and TRBJ2-5; 7 positions agree with TRBD1. Trimming cost V 9 bases and J 2 bases; bases outside gene matches: 9. Germline CDR1 reads LNHDA; CDR2 reads SQIVND (reference sequence). CDR3 length: 14 amino acids. Here the CDR3 DNA reads TGTGCCAGCAAACAGGACAGGTCACAAGAGACCCAGTACTTC. It is translated as CASKQDRSQETQYF.

Many counts were recorded for this clonotype. CDR3 loop: CASSSTLLSYEQYF. The CDR3 coding sequence is TGTGCCAGCAGCTCCACCCTGCTCTCCTACGAGCAGTACTTC. The chain couples TRBV7-2 to TRBJ2-7; D is undetermined. The CDR3 sequence is 14 residues long. V was clipped by 4 bases and J by 0 bases, with 10 bases between them. CDR1 and CDR2 (germline): SGHTA, FQGNSA.

This clonotype came up many times. The rearrangement joins TRBV27 to TRBJ1-6; no clear D gene. V lost 4 bases, J lost 17 bases, and 21 bases lay in between. From germline, CDR1 is MNHEY and CDR2 SMNVEV (reference sequence). The CDR3 has 14 amino acids. The CDR3 sequence: CASSSRLGLAPIHF. The CDR3 DNA reads TGTGCCAGCAGTTCGCGACTCGGTCTAGCCCCTATCCACTTT.

This clonotype was detected ten times or more. V is TRBV12-3 or TRBV12-4 and J is TRBJ1-3; no reliable D call. There are 11 residues in the CDR3. Trimming took 8 bases from V and 7 from J, leaving 9 bases between them. The chain's CDR3 is CASALSNTIYF. The CDR3 DNA is TGTGCCAGCGCTCTCTCGAACACCATATATTTT.

This clonotype has at least ten counts. A read error may account for a junction end that differs from germline. The chain links TRBV3-1 to TRBJ1-2; no clear D. Germline values: CDR1 LGHDT, CDR2 YNNKEL (reference sequence). The CDR3 totals 13 residues. For the CDR3, the DNA is TGCGCCAGCAGCCAAGGAGGGCGGTATGGCTACACCTTC. This codes for CASSQGGRYGYTF.

This clonotype showed up many times. CDR3 DNA: TGTGCCAGCAGTCCCTACGGGGAAATAGCTAACTATGGCTACACCTTC. It yields the protein CASSPYGEIANYGYTF. V is TRBV6-1 and J is TRBJ1-2, with D unresolved. The V and J ends lost 5 bases and 0 bases respectively, with 16 bases between them. The CDR3 contains 16 residues. CDR1 is MNHNS, CDR2 SASEGT, per germline.

The chain has TRBV7-2 and TRBJ2-5; 9 positions match TRBD2. The CDR3 is made up of 15 amino acids. CDR1 SGHTA and CDR2 FQGNSA come from the germline V gene. Trimming removed 1 base from V and 2 bases from J; junction bases left unmatched: 2. The CDR3 nucleotides read TGTGCCAGCAGCTTAGACCTAGCGGGGCAAGAGACCCAGTACTTC. The encoded protein is CASSLDLAGQETQYF. The full variable domain, its missing parts supplied by reference TRBV7-2 and TRBJ2-5, is GAGVSQSPSNKVTEKGKDVELRCDPISGHTALYWYRQSLGQGLEFLIYFQGNSAPDKSGLPSDRFSAERTGGSVSTLTIQRTQQEDSAVYLCASSLDLAGQETQYFGPGTRLLVL.

Ten or more counts support this clonotype. This rearrangement joins TRBV7-8 to TRBJ2-7, with D hard to call. The germline V gene has CDR1 SGHVS and CDR2 FQNEAQ. Trimming took off 0 bases at V and 1 base at J, with 13 bases between the two ends. This CDR3 has 16 residues. In DNA, the CDR3 is TGTGCCAGCAGCTTAGCTCTGGCAAAATCTTCCTACGAGCAGTACTTC. Residues: CASSLALAKSSYEQYF.

Many counts were recorded for this clonotype. This sequence joins TRBV27 and TRBJ1-2; 10 bases are a match to TRBD1. Germline V lookup: CDR1 MNHEY, CDR2 SMNVEV (reference sequence). V gave up 7 bases and J gave up 8 bases; unmatched junction bases: 4. The CDR3 extends over 12 amino acids. CDR3 coding DNA: TGTGCCAGCAAGACAGGGGGCGAAGGCTACACCTTC. Protein sequence: CASKTGGEGYTF.